This T cell receptor beta chain was documented in a study of T cells in tuberculosis. Background on the study: In South Africa, adults with active tuberculosis were compared with IGRA-negative and latently infected IGRA-positive adolescents. General study findings and limits: Shorter CDR3-alpha in active tuberculosis partly drove smaller distances.

Per germline, CDR1 KGHSH and CDR2 LQKENI. V lost 3 bases and J lost 9, with 12 bases in between. The CDR3 runs to 13 residues. Profiling relied on immunoSEQ multiplex PCR, and the TCRdb table lists in-frame clones only, not all of them. The sample gives roughly 35,000 clones, 92% of which show up once; roughly 7% is in the top ten. The sample's time point: new active TB diagnosis, blood taken before or within 7 days of starting treatment. Tuberculosis was confirmed by positive sputum smear and/or M. tuberculosis culture. Points on this clone: What it binds is unknown.

The input for sequencing was PBMCs, taken at tuberculosis diagnosis. The TCR comes from an adult with tuberculosis. Some clones in this sample may be carry-over from other donors' samples. The chain is built from TRBV18 and TRBJ2-1, with a possible D match to TRBD1 (6 bases). In DNA, the CDR3 is TGTGCCAGCTCACCTGGACAGTTCCGTGAGCAGTTCTTC. Translation: CASSPGQFREQFF.